The clone carrying this T cell receptor (beta chain) was recorded a few times. Its antigen is unidentified. This entry comes from a study of blood T cells in healthy people across ages. Study-wide points: CMV infection status of these donors was not known.

Isolation recovered at least 7 million PBMCs from every sample. PCR was performed a second time for roughly 6 to 12 cycles using a sample-barcoded 5' primer and a J-beta primer mix. Tagging of each cDNA molecule was performed by a template-switch adaptor with 12 random nucleotides. TCRdb reanalysed the 5' RACE reads using MiXCR and keeps one entry per CDR3 protein. The sample carries 650,000 to 700,000 distinct CDR3 sequences, about 30% recorded once. Germline CDR1 reads DFQATT; CDR2 reads SNEGSKA (reference sequence). V lost 4 bases, J lost 7 bases, and 7 bases stayed unmatched. This CDR3 comprises 13 residues.

The sequencing sample was made of blood. This clonotype was sampled from a woman of 80 years or more in good health. V is TRBV20-1 and J is TRBJ2-1; TRBD1 agrees at 7 bases. The CDR3 region has the DNA TGCAGTGCTAAAGGGACAGCGGATAATGAGCAGTTCTTC. Its protein is CSAKGTADNEQFF.